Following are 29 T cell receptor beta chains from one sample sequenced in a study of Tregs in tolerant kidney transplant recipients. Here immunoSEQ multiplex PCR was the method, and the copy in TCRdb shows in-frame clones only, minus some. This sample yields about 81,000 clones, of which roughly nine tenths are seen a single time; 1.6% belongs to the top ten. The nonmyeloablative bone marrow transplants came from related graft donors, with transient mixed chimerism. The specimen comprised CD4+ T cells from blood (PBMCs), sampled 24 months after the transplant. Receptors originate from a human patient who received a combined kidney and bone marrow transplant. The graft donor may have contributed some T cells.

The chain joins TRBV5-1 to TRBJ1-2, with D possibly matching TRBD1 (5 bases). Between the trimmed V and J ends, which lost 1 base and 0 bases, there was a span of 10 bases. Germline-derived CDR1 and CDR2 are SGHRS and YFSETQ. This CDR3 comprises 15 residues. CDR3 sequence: CASSLRGGPNYGYTF. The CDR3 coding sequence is TGCGCCAGCAGCTTGAGGGGCGGCCCTAACTATGGCTACACCTTC.

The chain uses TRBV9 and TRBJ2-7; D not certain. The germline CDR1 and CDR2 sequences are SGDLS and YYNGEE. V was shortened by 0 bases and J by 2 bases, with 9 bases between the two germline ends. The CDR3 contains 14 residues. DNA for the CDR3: TGTGCCAGCAGCGTAGATCCAGGCACCTACGAGCAGTACTTC. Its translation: CASSVDPGTYEQYF.

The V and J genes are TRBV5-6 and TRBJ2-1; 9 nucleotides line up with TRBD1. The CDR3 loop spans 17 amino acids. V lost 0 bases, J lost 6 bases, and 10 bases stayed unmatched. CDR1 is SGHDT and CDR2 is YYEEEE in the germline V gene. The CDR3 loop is CASSLVGDRARGNEQFF. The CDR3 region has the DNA TGTGCCAGCAGCTTGGTGGGGGACAGGGCGCGGGGCAATGAGCAGTTCTTC.

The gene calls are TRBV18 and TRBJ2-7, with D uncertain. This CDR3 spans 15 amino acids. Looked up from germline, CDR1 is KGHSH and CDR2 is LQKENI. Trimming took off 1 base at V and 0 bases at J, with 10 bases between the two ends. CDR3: CASSPQPFSSYEQYF. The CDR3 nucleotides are TGTGCCAGCTCACCACAGCCCTTTAGCTCCTACGAGCAGTACTTC.

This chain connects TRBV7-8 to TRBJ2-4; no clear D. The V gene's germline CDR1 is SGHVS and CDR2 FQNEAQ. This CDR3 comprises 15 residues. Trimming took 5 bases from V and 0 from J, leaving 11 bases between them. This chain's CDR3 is CASSDVGVAKNIQYF. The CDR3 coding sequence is TGTGCCAGCAGCGACGTAGGAGTAGCCAAAAACATTCAGTACTTC.

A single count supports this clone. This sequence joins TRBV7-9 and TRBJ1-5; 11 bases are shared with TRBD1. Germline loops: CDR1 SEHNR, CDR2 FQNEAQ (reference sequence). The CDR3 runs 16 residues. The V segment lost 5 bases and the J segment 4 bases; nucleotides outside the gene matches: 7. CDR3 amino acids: CASSPLDRGLNQPQHF. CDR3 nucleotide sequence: TGTGCCAGCAGCCCTTTGGACAGGGGGCTTAATCAGCCCCAGCATTTT.

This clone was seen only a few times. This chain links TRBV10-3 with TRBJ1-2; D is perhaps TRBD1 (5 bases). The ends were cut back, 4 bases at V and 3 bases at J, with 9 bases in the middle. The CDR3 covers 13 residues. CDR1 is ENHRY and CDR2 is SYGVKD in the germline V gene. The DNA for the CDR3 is TGTGCCATCAGTGCGGAACAGGACTATGGCTACACCTTC. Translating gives CAISAEQDYGYTF.

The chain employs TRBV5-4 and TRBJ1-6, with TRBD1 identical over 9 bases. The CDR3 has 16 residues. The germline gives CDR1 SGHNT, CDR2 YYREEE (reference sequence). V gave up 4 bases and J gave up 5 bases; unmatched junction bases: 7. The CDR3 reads CASSRSRDRDNSPLHF. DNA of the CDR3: TGTGCCAGCAGCAGAAGTCGGGACAGGGATAATTCACCCCTCCACTTT.

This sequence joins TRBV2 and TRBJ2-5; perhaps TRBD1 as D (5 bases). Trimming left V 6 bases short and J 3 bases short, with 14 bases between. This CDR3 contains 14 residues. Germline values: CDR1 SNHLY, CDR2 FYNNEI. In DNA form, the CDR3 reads TGTGCCAGCAGGGAGACAGATACAAAAGAGACCCAGTACTTC. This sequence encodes CASRETDTKETQYF.

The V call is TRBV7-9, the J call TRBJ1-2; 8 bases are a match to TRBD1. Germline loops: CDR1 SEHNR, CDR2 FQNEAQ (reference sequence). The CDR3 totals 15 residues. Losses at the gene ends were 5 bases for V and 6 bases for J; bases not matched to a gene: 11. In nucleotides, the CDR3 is TGTGCCAGCAGCCATGCGACAGGGGTGACGAATGGCTACACCTTC. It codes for CASSHATGVTNGYTF.

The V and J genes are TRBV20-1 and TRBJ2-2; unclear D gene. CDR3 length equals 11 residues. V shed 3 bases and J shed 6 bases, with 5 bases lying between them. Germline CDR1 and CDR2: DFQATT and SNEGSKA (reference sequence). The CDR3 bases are TGCAGTGCTAGTCGGGCCGGGGAGCTGTTTTTT. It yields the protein CSASRAGELFF.

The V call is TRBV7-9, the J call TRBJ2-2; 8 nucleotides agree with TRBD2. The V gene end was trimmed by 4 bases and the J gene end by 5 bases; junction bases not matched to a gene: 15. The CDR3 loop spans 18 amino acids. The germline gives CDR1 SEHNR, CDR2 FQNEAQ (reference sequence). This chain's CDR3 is CASSSQGWAGGLTGELFF. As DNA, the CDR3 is TGTGCCAGCAGCTCCCAAGGATGGGCGGGAGGATTGACCGGGGAGCTGTTTTTT. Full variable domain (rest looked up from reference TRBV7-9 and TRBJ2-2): DTGVSQNPRHKITKRGQNVTFRCDPISEHNRLYWYRQTLGQGPEFLTYFQNEAQLEKSRLLSDRFSAERPKGSFSTLEIQRTEQGDSAMYLCASSSQGWAGGLTGELFFGEGSRLTVL.

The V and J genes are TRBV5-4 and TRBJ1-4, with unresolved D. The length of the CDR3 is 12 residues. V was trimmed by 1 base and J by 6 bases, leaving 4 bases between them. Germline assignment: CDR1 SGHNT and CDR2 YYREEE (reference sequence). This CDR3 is CASSLPDEKLFF. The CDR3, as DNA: TGTGCCAGCAGCTTGCCTGATGAAAAACTGTTTTTT.

CDR3 in amino acids: CASTQSYRAGWGDTQYF. As DNA, the CDR3 is TGTGCCAGCACCCAATCGTACAGGGCGGGTTGGGGAGATACGCAGTATTTT. V is TRBV21-1 and J is TRBJ2-3; the D segment call TRBD1 is taken from the table without a DNA check. TRBV21-1 is a pseudogene locus. This CDR3 comprises 17 residues.

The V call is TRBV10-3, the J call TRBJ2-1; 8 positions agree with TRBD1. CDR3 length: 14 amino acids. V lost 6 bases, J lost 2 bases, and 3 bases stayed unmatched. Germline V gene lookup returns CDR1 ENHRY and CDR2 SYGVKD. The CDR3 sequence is CAISGTGTYNEQFF. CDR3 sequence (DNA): TGTGCCATCAGCGGGACAGGTACCTACAATGAGCAGTTCTTC.

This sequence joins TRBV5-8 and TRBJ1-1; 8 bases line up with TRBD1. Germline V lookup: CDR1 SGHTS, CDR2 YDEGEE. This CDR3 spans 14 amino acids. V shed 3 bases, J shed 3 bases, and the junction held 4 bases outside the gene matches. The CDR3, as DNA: TGTGCCAGCAGCTCAGGACAGGGAGACACTGAAGCTTTCTTT. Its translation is CASSSGQGDTEAFF. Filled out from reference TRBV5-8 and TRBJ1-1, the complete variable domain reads EAGVTQSPTHLIKTRGQQATLRCSPISGHTSVYWYQQALGLGLQFLLWYDEGEERNRGNFPPRFSGRQFPNYSSELNVNALELEDSALYLCASSSGQGDTEAFFGQGTRLTVV.

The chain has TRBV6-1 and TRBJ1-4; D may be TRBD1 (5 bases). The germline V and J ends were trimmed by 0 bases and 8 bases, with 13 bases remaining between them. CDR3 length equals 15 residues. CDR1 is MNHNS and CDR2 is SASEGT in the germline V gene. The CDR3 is CASSEAMAGWEKLFF. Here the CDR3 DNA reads TGTGCCAGCAGTGAAGCGATGGCAGGGTGGGAAAAACTGTTTTTT.

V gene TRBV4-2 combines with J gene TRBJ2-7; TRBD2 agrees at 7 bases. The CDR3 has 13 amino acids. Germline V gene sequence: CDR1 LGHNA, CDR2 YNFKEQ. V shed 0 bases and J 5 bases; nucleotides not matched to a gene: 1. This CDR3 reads CASSQDRGDEQYF. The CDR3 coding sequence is TGTGCCAGCAGCCAAGATCGGGGGGACGAGCAGTACTTC.

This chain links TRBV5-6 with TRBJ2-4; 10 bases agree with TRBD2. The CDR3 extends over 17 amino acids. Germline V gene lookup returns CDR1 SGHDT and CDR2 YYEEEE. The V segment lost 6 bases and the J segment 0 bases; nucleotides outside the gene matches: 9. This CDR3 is CASKNLGLAVAKNIQYF. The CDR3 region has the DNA TGTGCCAGCAAAAATCTCGGACTAGCGGTAGCCAAAAACATTCAGTACTTC.

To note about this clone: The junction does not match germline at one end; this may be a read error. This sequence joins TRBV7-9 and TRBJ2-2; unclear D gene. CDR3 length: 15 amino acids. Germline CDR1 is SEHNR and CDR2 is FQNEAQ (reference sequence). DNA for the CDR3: TGTGCCAGCACCATATCCATAAAAAACACAGGGGAGCTGTTTTTT. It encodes CASTISIKNTGELFF.

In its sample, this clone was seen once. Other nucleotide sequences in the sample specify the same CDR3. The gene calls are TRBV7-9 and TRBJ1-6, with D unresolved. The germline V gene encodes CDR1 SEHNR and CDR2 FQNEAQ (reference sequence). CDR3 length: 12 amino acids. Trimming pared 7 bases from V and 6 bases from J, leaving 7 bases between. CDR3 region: CASTRLNSPLHF. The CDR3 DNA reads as TGTGCCAGCACCCGACTTAATTCACCCCTCCACTTT.

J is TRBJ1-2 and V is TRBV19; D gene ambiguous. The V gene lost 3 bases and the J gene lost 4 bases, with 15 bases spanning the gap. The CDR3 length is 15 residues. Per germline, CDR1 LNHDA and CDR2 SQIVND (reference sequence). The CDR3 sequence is CASSIDFPIPYGYTF. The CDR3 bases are TGTGCCAGTAGTATCGATTTCCCTATACCCTATGGCTACACCTTC.

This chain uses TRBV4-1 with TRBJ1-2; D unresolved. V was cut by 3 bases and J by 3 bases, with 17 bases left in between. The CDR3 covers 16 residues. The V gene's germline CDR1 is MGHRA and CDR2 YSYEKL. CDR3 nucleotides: TGCGCCAGCAGCCACCACGCCGGATGGCAGGACTATGGCTACACCTTC. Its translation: CASSHHAGWQDYGYTF.

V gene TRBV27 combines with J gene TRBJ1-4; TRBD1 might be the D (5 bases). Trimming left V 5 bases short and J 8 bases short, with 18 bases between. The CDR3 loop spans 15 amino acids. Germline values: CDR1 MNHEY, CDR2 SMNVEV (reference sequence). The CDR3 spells CASSLKLGLEEKLFF. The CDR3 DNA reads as TGTGCCAGCAGTCTCAAGTTGGGGCTCGAGGAAAAACTGTTTTTT.

The CDR3, as DNA: TGTGCCAGCATGAGGAACACAGATACGCAGTATTTT. Translated: CASMRNTDTQYF. The rearrangement uses TRBV6-1 and TRBJ2-3; no clear D. With 7 bases removed from V and 2 bases from J, the gap between germline ends came to 7 bases. Germline CDR1 and CDR2: MNHNS and SASEGT. The CDR3 contains 12 residues.

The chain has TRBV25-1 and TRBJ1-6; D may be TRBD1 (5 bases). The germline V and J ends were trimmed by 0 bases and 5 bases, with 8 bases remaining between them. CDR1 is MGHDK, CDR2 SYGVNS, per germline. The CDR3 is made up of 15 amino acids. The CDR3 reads CASSEYRGDNSPLHF. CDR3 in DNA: TGTGCCAGCAGTGAATATCGGGGGGATAATTCACCCCTCCACTTT.

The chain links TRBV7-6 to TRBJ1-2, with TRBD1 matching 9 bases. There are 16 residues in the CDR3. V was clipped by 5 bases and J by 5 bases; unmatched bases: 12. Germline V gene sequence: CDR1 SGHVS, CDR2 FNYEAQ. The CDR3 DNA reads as TGTGCCAGCAGCCGAAACCTCGGGACAGGGCGGTATGGCTACACCTTC. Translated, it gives CASSRNLGTGRYGYTF.

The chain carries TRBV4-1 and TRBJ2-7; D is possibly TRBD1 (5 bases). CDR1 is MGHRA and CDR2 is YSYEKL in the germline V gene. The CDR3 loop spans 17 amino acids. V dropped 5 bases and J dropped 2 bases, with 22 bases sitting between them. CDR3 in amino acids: CASSRGGASQSPYEQYF. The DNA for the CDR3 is TGCGCCAGCAGCAGGGGTGGGGCAAGCCAGTCTCCCTACGAGCAGTACTTC.

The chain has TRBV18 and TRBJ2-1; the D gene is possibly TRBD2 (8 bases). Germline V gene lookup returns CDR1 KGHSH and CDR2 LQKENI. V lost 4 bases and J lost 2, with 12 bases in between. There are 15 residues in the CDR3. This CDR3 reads CASSHSGTAYNEQFF. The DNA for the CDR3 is TGTGCCAGCTCACATAGCGGGACAGCCTACAATGAGCAGTTCTTC.